This T cell receptor beta chain is from a study of fetal regulatory T cell absence and autoimmunity. Study-wide results and caveats: Pancreas and cord blood did not differ much in TRB family usage. Compared with cord blood, pancreas showed oligoclonal TCR enrichment, some clones over 80-fold. Antigen-driven pancreatic autoimmunity before birth in IPEX was inferred from oligoclonal enrichment.

Notes on this clone: Antigen specificity is unknown.

This was a survey-level run. The data were produced by immunoSEQ multiplex PCR, yet TCRdb's version contains in-frame clones alone and is incomplete. The data contain 45,000 to 50,000 clones, roughly 80% of them seen just once; the ten biggest clones take up around 0.43%. The CDR3 length is 11 residues. The V gene's germline CDR1 is MNHNS and CDR2 SASEGT. V lost 1 base, J lost 7 bases, and 2 bases lay in between. The chain employs TRBV6-1 and TRBJ2-1; no reliable D call. This sequence originates from a newborn boy with IPEX syndrome. The sample comprised cord blood. CDR3 region: CASSEVNEQFF. CDR3 in DNA: TGTGCCAGCAGTGAAGTTAATGAGCAGTTCTTC.